Listed below are T cell receptor beta chains from one sample, sequenced in a study of blood T cell repertoires in COVID-19. Assay: immunoSEQ multiplex PCR; the TCRdb copy retains only in-frame clones and omits some. Of roughly 43,000 clones listed, just over 85% are singletons. The material sequenced was peripheral blood. These receptors were collected from a man aged 60-69 years with active COVID-19. Both conserved end residues are part of each CDR3. The D gene is left open where the match is weak.

>18|TRBV5-1|TRBD2|TRBJ2-2
TGCGCCAGCAGCTCGGGACTAGCGGGAGGGCCTCTCACCGGGGAGCTGTTTTTT
CASSSGLAGGPLTGELFF
>13|TRBV18|TRBD1|TRBJ2-1
TGTGCCAGCTCCACAGGGACAGACAATGAGCAGTTCTTC
CASSTGTDNEQFF
>15|TRBV18|TRBD2|TRBJ2-2
TGTGCCAGCGCTGTAAGCGGGGCTAACACCGGGGAGCTGTTTTTT
CASAVSGANTGELFF
>16|TRBV19|NA|TRBJ1-1
TGTGCCAGTAGTATTTGGACCGGGGGTATGAACACTGAAGCTTTCTTT
CASSIWTGGMNTEAFF
>15|TRBV28|TRBD2|TRBJ2-5
TGTGCCAGCAGTGGTGCGGGAGGGGGACAGGAGACCCAGTACTTC
CASSGAGGGQETQYF
>15|TRBV3-1/TRBV3-2|TRBD1|TRBJ1-2
TGTGCCAGCAGCCGTGGATCGGGACAGGGCTATGGCTACACCTTC
CASSRGSGQGYGYTF
>15|TRBV21-1|NA|TRBJ2-3
TGTGCCAGCAGCAGGGAGGGATTCTCCACAGATACGCAGTATTTT
CASSREGFSTDTQYF
>13|TRBV2|TRBD1|TRBJ1-5
TGTGCCAGCAGCGGGACAGGGGACCAGCCCCAGCATTTT
CASSGTGDQPQHF
>14|TRBV11-3|TRBD2|TRBJ2-1
TGTGCCAGCAGCTTGGGACTAGATCACAATGAGCAGTTCTTC
CASSLGLDHNEQFF
>16|TRBV9|NA|TRBJ2-5
TGTGCCAGCAGCTCGAGGGAGGGGGAGTACCAAGAGACCCAGTACTTC
CASSSREGEYQETQYF